Sequencing of this T cell receptor (beta chain) was carried out in a study of blood T cells in healthy people across ages. For the second PCR, which ran for roughly 7 to 11 cycles, a sample-barcoded 5' primer and a J-beta primer mix were used. Through a template-switch adaptor with 12 random nucleotides, each cDNA molecule received a tag. From the 5' RACE reads, TCRdb called clonotypes with MiXCR, one entry per CDR3 protein. The sample holds around 1,000,000 distinct CDR3 sequences, 25% seen once. This CDR3 comprises 13 residues. Germline V lookup: CDR1 KGHSH, CDR2 LQKENI. The V and J ends lost 7 bases and 3 bases respectively, with 12 bases between them. The authors isolated at least 6.5 million PBMCs per sample. A further study also used this sample, focusing on T cells of mothers and their children.

The specimen was blood. V and J are TRBV18 and TRBJ1-1; D gene ambiguous. The clonotype comes from a girl aged 2 to 9 in good health. The CDR3 nucleotides are TGTGCCAGCTTACCCCCCGGGGACACTGAAGCTTTCTTT. This codes for CASLPPGDTEAFF. Variable domain in full (rest from reference TRBV18 and TRBJ1-1): NAGVMQNPRHLVRRRGQEARLRCSPMKGHSHVYWYRQLPEEGLKFMVYLQKENIIDESGMPKERFSAEFPKEGPSILRIQQVVRGDSAAYFCASLPPGDTEAFFGQGTRLTVV.